The present entry profiles one T cell receptor (beta chain) with its context. These data come from a study of T-cell reconstitution after alpha-beta-depleted transplantation in children. This CDR3 contains 16 residues. Germline V gives CDR1 LGHDT, CDR2 YNNKEL (reference sequence). The V gene lost 4 bases and the J gene lost 3 bases, with 18 bases spanning the gap. Preparation of the TCRbeta library involved a method that used unique molecular identifiers. A single record per CDR3 protein comes from TCRdb applying MiXCR to the PCR reads. The table shows approximately 400,000 distinct CDR3 sequences, with 15% to 20% occurring only once.

This clonotype was sampled from a boy under three years old who had a stem cell transplant for Wiskott-Aldrich syndrome, so the T cells may come from the graft donor. The chain joins TRBV3-1 to TRBJ1-2; D remains ambiguous. Sequences were derived from PBMCs, mostly from graft donor cells, sampled 360 days after TCRalphabeta/CD19-depleted stem cell transplant. The CDR3 spells CASSLGGQPIDYGYTF. The CDR3 nucleotides read TGTGCCAGCAGCCTGGGAGGGCAACCAATCGACTATGGCTACACCTTC.